One and the same sample provided the 2 T cell receptor beta chains below, sequenced in a study of low-dose radiotherapy and immunotherapy resistance in tumors. As to time point: after trial treatment. Documented treatment: LDRT plus nivolumab, ipilimumab, low-dose cyclophosphamide and aspirin (RACIN trial). First-strand cDNA used TRAV- and TRBV-specific primers, covering alpha and beta chains. PCR amplification of the TCRs was performed with Phusion for 20 PCR cycles, and it relied on a constant-region primer together with a V-primer adapter. In TCRdb, the reads were re-called with MiXCR into one record per CDR3 protein. The table shows around 80,000 distinct CDR3 sequences, with less than 20% occurring only once. This sample comprised PBMCs, obtained after low-dose radiotherapy plus immunotherapy. These receptors originate from a male donor with prostate cancer.

This clonotype occurred many times. V usage is TRBV12-3 or TRBV12-4 and J usage is TRBJ1-1; no definite D call. The V end was cut by 3 bases, the J end by 1 base, with 12 bases between. The CDR3 contains 15 residues. CDR3 DNA sequence: TGTGCCAGCAGTTTCCCCCTGGTAGGGAACACTGAAGCTTTCTTT. Residues: CASSFPLVGNTEAFF.

There are many counts of this clonotype. The J gene is TRBJ2-5, the V gene TRBV4-3, with D possibly matching TRBD1 (6 bases). Per the germline V gene, CDR1 is LGHNA and CDR2 is YSLEER. V lost 0 bases to trimming and J lost 5 bases, with 16 bases between them. This CDR3 has 16 amino acids. The CDR3, as DNA: TGCGCCAGCAGCCAAGAAGGCACAGGGCCAGGGGAGACCCAGTACTTC. As protein: CASSQEGTGPGETQYF.